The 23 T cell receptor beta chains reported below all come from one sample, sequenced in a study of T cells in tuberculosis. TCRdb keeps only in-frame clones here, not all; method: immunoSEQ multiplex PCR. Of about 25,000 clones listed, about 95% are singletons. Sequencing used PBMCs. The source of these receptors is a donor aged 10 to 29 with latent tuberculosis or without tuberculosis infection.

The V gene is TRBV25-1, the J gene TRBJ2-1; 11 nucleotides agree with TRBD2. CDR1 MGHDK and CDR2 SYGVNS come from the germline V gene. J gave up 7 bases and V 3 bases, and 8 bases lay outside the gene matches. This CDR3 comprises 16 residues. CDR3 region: CASSERTSGGANEQFF. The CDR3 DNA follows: TGTGCCAGCAGTGAGCGTACTAGCGGGGGTGCGAATGAGCAGTTCTTC.

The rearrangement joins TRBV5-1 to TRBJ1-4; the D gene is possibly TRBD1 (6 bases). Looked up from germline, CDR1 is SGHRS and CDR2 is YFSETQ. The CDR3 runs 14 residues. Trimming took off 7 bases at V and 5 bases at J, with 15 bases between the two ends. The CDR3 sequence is CASSNLGANEKLFF. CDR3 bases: TGCGCCAGCTCGAATTTGGGGGCCAATGAAAAACTGTTTTTT.

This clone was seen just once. CDR3 DNA sequence: TGTGCCAGCAGCCCGGGGTTGTATCAGCCCCAGCATTTT. It yields the protein CASSPGLYQPQHF. This chain links TRBV14 with TRBJ1-5; D ambiguous. Germline V gives CDR1 SGHDN, CDR2 FVKESK. CDR3 length equals 13 residues. Trimming cost V 4 bases and J 5 bases, with 9 bases left between them.

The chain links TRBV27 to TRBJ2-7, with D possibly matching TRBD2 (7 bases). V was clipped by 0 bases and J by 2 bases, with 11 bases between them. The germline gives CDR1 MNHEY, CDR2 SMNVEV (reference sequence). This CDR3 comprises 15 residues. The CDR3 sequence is CASSLSGGRPYEQYV. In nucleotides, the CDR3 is TGTGCCAGCAGTTTATCGGGGGGGCGGCCCTACGAGCAGTACGTC.

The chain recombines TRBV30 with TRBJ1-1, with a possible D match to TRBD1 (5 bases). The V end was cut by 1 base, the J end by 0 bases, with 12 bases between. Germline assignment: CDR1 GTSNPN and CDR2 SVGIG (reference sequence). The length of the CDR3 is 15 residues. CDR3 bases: TGTGCCTGGAGTGGTAGGGGCCTCATGAACACTGAAGCTTTCTTT. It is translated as CAWSGRGLMNTEAFF. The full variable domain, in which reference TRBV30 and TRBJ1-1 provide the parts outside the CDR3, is SQTIHQWPATLVQPVGSPLSLECTVEGTSNPNLYWYRQAAGRGLQLLFYSVGIGQISSEVPQNLSASRPQDRQFILSSKKLLLSDSGFYLCAWSGRGLMNTEAFFGQGTRLTVV.

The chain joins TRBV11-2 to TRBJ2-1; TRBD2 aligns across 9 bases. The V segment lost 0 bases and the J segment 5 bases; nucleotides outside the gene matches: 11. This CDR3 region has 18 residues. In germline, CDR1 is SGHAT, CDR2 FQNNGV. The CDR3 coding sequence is TGTGCCAGCAGCTTAGATCGTACGCTGGCGGGGGGGAACAATGAGCAGTTCTTC. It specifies CASSLDRTLAGGNNEQFF.

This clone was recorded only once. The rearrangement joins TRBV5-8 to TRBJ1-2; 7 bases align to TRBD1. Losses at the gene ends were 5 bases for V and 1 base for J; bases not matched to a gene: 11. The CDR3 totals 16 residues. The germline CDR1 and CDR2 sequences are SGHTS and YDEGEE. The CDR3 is CASSYPSQGINYGYTF. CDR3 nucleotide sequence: TGTGCCAGCAGTTACCCATCACAGGGGATTAACTATGGCTACACCTTC. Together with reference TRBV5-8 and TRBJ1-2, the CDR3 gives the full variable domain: EAGVTQSPTHLIKTRGQQATLRCSPISGHTSVYWYQQALGLGLQFLLWYDEGEERNRGNFPPRFSGRQFPNYSSELNVNALELEDSALYLCASSYPSQGINYGYTFGSGTRLTVV.

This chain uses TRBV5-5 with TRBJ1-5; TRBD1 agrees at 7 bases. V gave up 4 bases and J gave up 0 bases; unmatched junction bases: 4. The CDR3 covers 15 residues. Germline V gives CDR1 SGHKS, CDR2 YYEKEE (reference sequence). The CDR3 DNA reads TGTGCCAGCAGCAGGGACAGCAATAGCAATCAGCCCCAGCATTTT. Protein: CASSRDSNSNQPQHF.

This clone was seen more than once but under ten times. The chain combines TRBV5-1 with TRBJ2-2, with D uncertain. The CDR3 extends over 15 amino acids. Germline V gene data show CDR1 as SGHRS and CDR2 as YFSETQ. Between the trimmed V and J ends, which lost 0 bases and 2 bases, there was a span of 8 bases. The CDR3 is CASSLAYSNTGELFF. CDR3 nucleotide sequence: TGCGCCAGCAGCTTGGCGTACAGCAACACCGGGGAGCTGTTTTTT.

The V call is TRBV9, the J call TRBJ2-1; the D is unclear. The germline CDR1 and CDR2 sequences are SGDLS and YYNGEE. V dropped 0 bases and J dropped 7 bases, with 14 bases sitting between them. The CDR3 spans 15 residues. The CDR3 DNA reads TGTGCCAGCAGCGTAGACGGGTACATTGGGAATGAGCAGTTCTTC. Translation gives CASSVDGYIGNEQFF.

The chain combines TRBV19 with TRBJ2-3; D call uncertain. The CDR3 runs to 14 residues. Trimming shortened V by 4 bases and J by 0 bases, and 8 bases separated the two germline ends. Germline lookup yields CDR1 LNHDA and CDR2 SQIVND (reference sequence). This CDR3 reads CASSNQRSTDTQYF. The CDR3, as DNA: TGTGCCAGTAGTAACCAGCGTAGCACAGATACGCAGTATTTT.

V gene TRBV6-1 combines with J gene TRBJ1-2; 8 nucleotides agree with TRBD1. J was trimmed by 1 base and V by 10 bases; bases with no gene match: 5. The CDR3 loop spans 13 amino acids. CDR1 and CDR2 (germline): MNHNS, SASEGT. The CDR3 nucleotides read TGTGCCATCCAGGGGGCGCGTAACTATGGCTACACCTTC. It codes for CAIQGARNYGYTF.

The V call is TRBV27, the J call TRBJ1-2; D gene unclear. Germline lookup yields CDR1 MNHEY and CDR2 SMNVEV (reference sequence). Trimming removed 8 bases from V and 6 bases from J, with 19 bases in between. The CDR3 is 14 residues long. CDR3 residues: CASGLRGFQDGYTF. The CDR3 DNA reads TGTGCCAGCGGCCTCCGAGGGTTTCAGGATGGCTACACCTTC.

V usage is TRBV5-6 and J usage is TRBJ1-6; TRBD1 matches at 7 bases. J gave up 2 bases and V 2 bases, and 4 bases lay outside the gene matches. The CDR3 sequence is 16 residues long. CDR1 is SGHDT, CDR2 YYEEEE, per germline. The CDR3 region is CASSFTDRAYNSPLHF. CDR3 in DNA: TGTGCCAGCAGCTTTACCGACAGGGCCTATAATTCACCCCTCCACTTT.

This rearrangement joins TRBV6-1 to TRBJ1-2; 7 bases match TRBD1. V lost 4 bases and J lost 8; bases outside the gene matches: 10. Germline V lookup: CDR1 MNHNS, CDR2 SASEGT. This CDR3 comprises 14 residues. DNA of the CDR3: TGTGCCAGCAGTGTAGACAGGGATGGAGGGGGCTACACCTTC. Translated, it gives CASSVDRDGGGYTF.

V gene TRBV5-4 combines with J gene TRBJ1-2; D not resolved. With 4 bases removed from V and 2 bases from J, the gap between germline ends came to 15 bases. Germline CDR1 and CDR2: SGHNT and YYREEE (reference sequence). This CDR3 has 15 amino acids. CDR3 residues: CASSTAGFFNYGYTF. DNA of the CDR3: TGTGCCAGCAGCACTGCCGGGTTTTTCAACTATGGCTACACCTTC.

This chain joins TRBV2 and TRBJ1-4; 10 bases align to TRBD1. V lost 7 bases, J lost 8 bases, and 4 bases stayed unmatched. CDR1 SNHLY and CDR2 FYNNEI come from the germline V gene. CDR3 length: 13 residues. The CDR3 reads CASTGQGVEKLFF. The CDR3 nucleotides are TGTGCCAGCACCGGACAGGGGGTAGAAAAACTGTTTTTT. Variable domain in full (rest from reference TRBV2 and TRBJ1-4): EPEVTQTPSHQVTQMGQEVILRCVPISNHLYFYWYRQILGQKVEFLVSFYNNEISEKSEIFDDQFSVERPDGSNFTLKIRSTKLEDSAMYFCASTGQGVEKLFFGSGTQLSVL.

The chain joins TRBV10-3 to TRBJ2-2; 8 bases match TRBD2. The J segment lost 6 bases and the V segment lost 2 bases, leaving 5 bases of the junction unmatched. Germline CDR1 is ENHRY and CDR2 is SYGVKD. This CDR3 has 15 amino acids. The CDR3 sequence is CAISEVSGAPGELFF. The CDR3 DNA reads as TGTGCCATCAGTGAGGTTAGCGGGGCTCCCGGGGAGCTGTTTTTT.

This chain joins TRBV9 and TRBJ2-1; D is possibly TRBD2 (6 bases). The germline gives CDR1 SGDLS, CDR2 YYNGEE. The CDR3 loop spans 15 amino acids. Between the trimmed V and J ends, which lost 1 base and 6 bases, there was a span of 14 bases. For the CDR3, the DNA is TGTGCCAGCAGCGTAATGGGACTCTATGCCAATGAGCAGTTCTTC. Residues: CASSVMGLYANEQFF.

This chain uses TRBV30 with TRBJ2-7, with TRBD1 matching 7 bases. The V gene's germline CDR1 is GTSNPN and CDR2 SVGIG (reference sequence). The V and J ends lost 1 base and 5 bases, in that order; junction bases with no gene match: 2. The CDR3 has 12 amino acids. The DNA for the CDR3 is TGTGCCTGGAGTGCTGGGACAGACGAGCAGTACTTC. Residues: CAWSAGTDEQYF.

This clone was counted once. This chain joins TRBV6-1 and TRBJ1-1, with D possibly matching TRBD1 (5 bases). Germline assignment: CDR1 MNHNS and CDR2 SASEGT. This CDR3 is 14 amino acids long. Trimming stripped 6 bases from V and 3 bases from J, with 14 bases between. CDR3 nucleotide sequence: TGTGCCAGCAGGCCTACAGGCGGGGACACTGAAGCTTTCTTT. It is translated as CASRPTGGDTEAFF.

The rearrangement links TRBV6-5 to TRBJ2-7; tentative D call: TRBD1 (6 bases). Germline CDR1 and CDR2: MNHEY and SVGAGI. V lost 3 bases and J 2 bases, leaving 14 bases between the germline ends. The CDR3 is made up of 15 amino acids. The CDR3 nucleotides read TGTGCCAGCAGTTATAGGGGACAAGGACCCTACGAGCAGTACTTC. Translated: CASSYRGQGPYEQYF.

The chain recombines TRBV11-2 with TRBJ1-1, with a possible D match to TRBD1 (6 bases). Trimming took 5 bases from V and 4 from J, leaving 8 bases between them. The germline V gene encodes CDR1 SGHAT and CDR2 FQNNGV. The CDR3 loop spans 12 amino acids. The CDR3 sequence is CASSQGGTEAFF. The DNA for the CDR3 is TGTGCCAGCAGCCAAGGGGGCACTGAAGCTTTCTTT.